Each of the 15 T cell receptor beta chains below was sequenced from the same sample in a study of blood T cell repertoires in COVID-19. Data came from immunoSEQ multiplex PCR; TCRdb stores just in-frame clones and leaves some out. The sample lists some 140,000 clones; 84% were seen once. The sequenced sample was peripheral blood. These receptors came from a woman of 80 years or more with acute or convalescent COVID-19.

This clone was counted once. This chain uses TRBV4-3 with TRBJ2-5, with a weak D call TRBD1 (7 bases). Trimming removed 2 bases at V and 2 bases at J, with 9 bases between. This CDR3 has 14 residues. Looked up from germline, CDR1 is LGHNA and CDR2 is YSLEER. The CDR3 region is CASSQQGGQETQYF. The CDR3 DNA is TGCGCCAGCAGCCAACAGGGGGGACAAGAGACCCAGTACTTC.

J is TRBJ1-4 and V is TRBV2, with TRBD1 matching over 8 bases. The CDR3 loop spans 17 amino acids. Germline trimming cut 7 bases from V and 4 bases from J; bases unmatched to any gene: 14. CDR1 is SNHLY, CDR2 FYNNEI, per germline. The CDR3 region is CASKTGAGSHYNEKLFF. The CDR3 DNA reads TGTGCCAGCAAGACAGGGGCCGGCTCACATTATAATGAAAAACTGTTTTTT.

The J gene is TRBJ2-2, the V gene TRBV30; TRBD2 matches 13 bases. CDR1 and CDR2 (germline): GTSNPN, SVGIG (reference sequence). CDR3 length: 15 residues. V dropped 2 bases and J dropped 5; count of bases not matched to a gene: 2. The CDR3 DNA is TGTGCCTGGAGTCGACTAGCGGGAGGTACCGGGGAGCTGTTTTTT. It yields the protein CAWSRLAGGTGELFF.

CDR3 sequence reads: CASSPLGAEGYTF. CDR3 sequence (DNA): TGTGCCAGCAGCCCCCTAGGGGCTGAAGGCTACACCTTC. The chain recombines TRBV3-1 (or the pseudogene TRBV3-2) with TRBJ1-2; D is perhaps TRBD1 (5 bases). There are 13 residues in the CDR3. Germline V gives CDR1 LGHDT, CDR2 YNNKEL (reference sequence). Trimming stripped 4 bases from V and 8 bases from J, with 14 bases between.

The chain joins TRBV5-1 to TRBJ2-1, with 11 bases fitting TRBD1. V shed 6 bases and J 4 bases; nucleotides not matched to a gene: 3. CDR1 SGHRS and CDR2 YFSETQ come from the germline V gene. The CDR3 consists of 14 residues. The CDR3 DNA sequence: TGCGCCAGCACTGGGACAGGGGGATACAATGAGCAGTTCTTC. Its translation is CASTGTGGYNEQFF. Together with reference TRBV5-1 and TRBJ2-1, the CDR3 gives the full variable domain: KAGVTQTPRYLIKTRGQQVTLSCSPISGHRSVSWYQQTPGQGLQFLFEYFSETQRNKGNFPGRFSGRQFSNSRSEMNVSTLELGDSALYLCASTGTGGYNEQFFGPGTRLTVL.

This chain links TRBV30 with TRBJ1-5; TRBD1 might be the D (6 bases). The CDR3 extends over 16 amino acids. V lost 0 bases and J lost 5, with 17 bases in between. Germline loops: CDR1 GTSNPN, CDR2 SVGIG (reference sequence). The DNA for the CDR3 is TGTGCCTGGAGTGTAAGGGGCCCTTCAGGGGATCAGCCCCAGCATTTT. This codes for CAWSVRGPSGDQPQHF.

This chain connects TRBV5-5 to TRBJ1-5; 7 positions agree with TRBD1. Unmatched junction bases numbered 9, after V lost 3 bases and J lost 0 bases. This CDR3 has 17 amino acids. Germline V gene sequence: CDR1 SGHKS, CDR2 YYEKEE (reference sequence). For the CDR3, the DNA is TGTGCCAGCAGCTCCTCAGCAGGGGGGTATAGCAATCAGCCCCAGCATTTT. Its protein is CASSSSAGGYSNQPQHF.

This clone was observed a single time. The V and J genes are TRBV4-3 and TRBJ2-2, with TRBD2 matching 9 bases. V trimming: 3 bases; J trimming: 4 bases; junction bases outside the gene matches: 18. This CDR3 has 20 residues. Germline CDR1 and CDR2: LGHNA and YSLEER. The DNA of the CDR3 is TGCGCCAGCAGCCACGGCCCCGTGGGGGGCGGGGGGGCTATCACCGGGGAGCTGTTTTTT. It translates to CASSHGPVGGGGAITGELFF.

The J gene is TRBJ2-7, the V gene TRBV5-1; 9 bases agree with TRBD1. This CDR3 is built from 14 residues. CDR1 SGHRS and CDR2 YFSETQ come from the germline V gene. V dropped 5 bases and J dropped 5; count of bases not matched to a gene: 8. CDR3: CASRGTGSSHEQYF. In nucleotides, the CDR3 is TGCGCCAGCAGAGGGACAGGGAGTTCCCACGAGCAGTACTTC.

CDR3 coding DNA: TGCGCCAGCAGCCAGGGCCTGGACAGGTTGGAAGAGCAGTACTTC. Encoded protein: CASSQGLDRLEEQYF. The V call is TRBV4-3, the J call TRBJ2-7; TRBD1 matches at 7 bases. Germline V gene lookup returns CDR1 LGHNA and CDR2 YSLEER. The J segment lost 7 bases and the V segment lost 3 bases, leaving 12 bases of the junction unmatched. This CDR3 is built from 15 residues.

The chain carries TRBV23-1 and TRBJ1-1; TRBD1 agrees at 11 bases. TRBV23-1 is classed as an ORF, of uncertain function. The length of the CDR3 is 20 residues. V trimming: 8 bases; J trimming: 0 bases; junction bases outside the gene matches: 20. CDR3 in DNA: TGCGCCAGCCCCCCAAGCCGGACAGGGGGCGGGAAGAATTTGAACACTGAAGCTTTCTTT. Translation: CASPPSRTGGGKNLNTEAFF.

Concerning this clone itself: The junction departs from the called germline gene at one end, perhaps through a read error. The chain employs TRBV11-3 and TRBJ2-2; possible D gene TRBD1, 6 bases. Germline lookup yields CDR1 SGHNT and CDR2 YENEEA. The CDR3 contains 16 residues. DNA for the CDR3: TGTGCCAGCAGCTTAGTTGGGGGCTCGAAAACCGGGGAGCTGTTTTTT. Amino acid sequence: CASSLVGGSKTGELFF.

This clone showed up many times. The chain links TRBV21-1 to TRBJ2-2; the DNA was not compared with TRBD1, the D call given in the table. TRBV21-1 is marked as a pseudogene. The CDR3 is 19 residues long. The CDR3 reads CASSRTPGTGVANTGELFF. The DNA of the CDR3 is TGTGCCAGCAGCAGAACCCCAGGTACAGGGGTCGCGAACACCGGGGAGCTGTTTTTT.

The chain recombines TRBV29-1 with TRBJ2-3; D ambiguous. CDR1 is SQVTM, CDR2 ANQGSEA, per germline. This CDR3 is built from 12 residues. The V gene lost 4 bases and the J gene lost 1 base, with 6 bases spanning the gap. For the CDR3, the DNA is TGCAGCGTTGTATTAGGCACAGATACGCAGTATTTT. It translates to CSVVLGTDTQYF.

The chain links TRBV9 to TRBJ1-3; a possible D gene is TRBD1 (6 bases). Trimming removed 0 bases at V and 0 bases at J, with 10 bases between. The CDR3 runs to 16 residues. The germline V gene encodes CDR1 SGDLS and CDR2 YYNGEE. This chain's CDR3 is CASSVGDTISGNTIYF. Written as DNA, the CDR3 is TGTGCCAGCAGCGTAGGGGACACAATCTCTGGAAACACCATATATTTT.